This T cell receptor (beta chain) derives from a study of CD8+ T cells in alopecia areata. Whole-study results and caveats: Relative to normal scalp, lesional scalp, especially alopecia totalis/universalis, showed higher clonality. The link between baseline CD8+ expansion and response remains uncertain with one nonresponder.

This clone was detected a few times. Its antigen is not identified. In the same sample, other DNA sequences code for this CDR3. The treatment: oral pan-JAK inhibitor, 5-10 mg twice daily. This CDR3 is built from 13 residues. V lost 4 bases and J 1 base, leaving 11 bases between the germline ends. The germline V gene has CDR1 SQVTM and CDR2 ANQGSEA. TCR sequencing used cDNA made by reverse transcription of extracted RNA. TCRdb keeps only in-frame clones here, not all; method: immunoSEQ multiplex PCR. The profile shows around 100,000 clones, around 71% of them singletons. The chain joins TRBV29-1 to TRBJ2-7; D gene uncertain. This sequence was found in a human donor with alopecia areata. Material: CD8+ T cells sorted from blood, obtained around week 44, from a patient treated with tofacitinib. The chain's CDR3 is CSVGSTESYEQYF. The DNA of the CDR3 is TGCAGCGTTGGATCCACAGAGTCCTACGAGCAGTACTTC.